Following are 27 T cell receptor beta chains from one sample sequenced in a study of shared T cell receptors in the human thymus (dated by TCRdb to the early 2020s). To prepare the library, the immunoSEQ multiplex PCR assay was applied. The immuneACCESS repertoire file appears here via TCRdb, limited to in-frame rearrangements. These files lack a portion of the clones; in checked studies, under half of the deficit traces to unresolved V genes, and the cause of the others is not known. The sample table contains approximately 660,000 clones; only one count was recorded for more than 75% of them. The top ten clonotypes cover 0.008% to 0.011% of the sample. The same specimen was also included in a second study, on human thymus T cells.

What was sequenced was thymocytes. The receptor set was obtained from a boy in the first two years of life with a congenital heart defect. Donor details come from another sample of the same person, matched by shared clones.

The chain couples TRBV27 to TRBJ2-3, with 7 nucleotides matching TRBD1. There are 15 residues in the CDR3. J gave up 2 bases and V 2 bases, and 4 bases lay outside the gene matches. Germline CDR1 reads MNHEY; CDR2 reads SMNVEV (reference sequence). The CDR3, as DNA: TGTGCCAGCAGTTTAAGGGACAGACACACAGATACGCAGTATTTT. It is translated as CASSLRDRHTDTQYF.

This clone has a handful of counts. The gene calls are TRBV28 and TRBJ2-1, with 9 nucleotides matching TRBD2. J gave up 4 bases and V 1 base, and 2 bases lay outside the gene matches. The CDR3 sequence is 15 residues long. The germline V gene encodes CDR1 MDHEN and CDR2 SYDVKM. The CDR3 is CASSLYAGGYNEQFF. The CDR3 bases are TGTGCCAGCAGTTTATACGCGGGAGGGTACAATGAGCAGTTCTTC. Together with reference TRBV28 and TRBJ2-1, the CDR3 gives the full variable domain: DVKVTQSSRYLVKRTGEKVFLECVQDMDHENMFWYRQDPGLGLRLIYFSYDVKMKEKGDIPEGYSVSREKKERFSLILESASTNQTSMYLCASSLYAGGYNEQFFGPGTRLTVL.

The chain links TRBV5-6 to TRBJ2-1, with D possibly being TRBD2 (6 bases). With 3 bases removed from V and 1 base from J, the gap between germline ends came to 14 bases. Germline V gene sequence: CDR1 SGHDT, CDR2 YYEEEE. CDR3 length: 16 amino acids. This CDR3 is CASSSRLGSSYNEQFF. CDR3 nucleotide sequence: TGTGCCAGCAGCTCACGACTAGGTAGTTCCTACAATGAGCAGTTCTTC.

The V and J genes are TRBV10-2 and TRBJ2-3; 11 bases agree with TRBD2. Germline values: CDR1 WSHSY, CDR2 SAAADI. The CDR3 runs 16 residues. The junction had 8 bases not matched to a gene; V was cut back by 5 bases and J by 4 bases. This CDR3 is CASSNKLAGVADTQYF. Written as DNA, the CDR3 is TGCGCCAGCAGTAACAAACTAGCGGGAGTTGCAGATACGCAGTATTTT.

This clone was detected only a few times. CDR3 sequence reads: CASSLGSQAGNTIYF. DNA for the CDR3: TGCGCCAGCAGCTTGGGGTCACAGGCTGGAAACACCATATATTTT. This sequence joins TRBV5-1 and TRBJ1-3; tentatively, D is TRBD1 (5 bases). Germline V lookup: CDR1 SGHRS, CDR2 YFSETQ. The V and J ends lost 0 bases and 2 bases respectively, with 9 bases between them. The CDR3 runs 15 residues.

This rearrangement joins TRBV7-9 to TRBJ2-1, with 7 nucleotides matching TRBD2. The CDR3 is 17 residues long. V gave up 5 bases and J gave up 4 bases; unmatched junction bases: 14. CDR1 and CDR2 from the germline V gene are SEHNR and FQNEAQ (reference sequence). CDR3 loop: CASSVRGGGGPYNEQFF. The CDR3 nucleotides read TGTGCCAGCAGCGTACGGGGTGGGGGAGGGCCTTACAATGAGCAGTTCTTC.

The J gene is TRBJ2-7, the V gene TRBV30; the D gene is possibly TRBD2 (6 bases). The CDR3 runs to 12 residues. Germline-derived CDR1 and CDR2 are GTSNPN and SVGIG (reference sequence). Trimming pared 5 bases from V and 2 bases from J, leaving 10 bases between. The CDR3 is CAWGLYTYEQYF. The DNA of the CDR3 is TGTGCCTGGGGACTATATACCTACGAGCAGTACTTC.

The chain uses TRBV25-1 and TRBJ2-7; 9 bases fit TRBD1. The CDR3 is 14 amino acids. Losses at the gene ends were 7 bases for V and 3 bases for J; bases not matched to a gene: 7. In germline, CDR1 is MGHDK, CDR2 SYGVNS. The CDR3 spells CASTPGTGSYEQYF. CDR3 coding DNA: TGTGCCAGCACGCCCGGGACAGGGAGCTACGAGCAGTACTTC.

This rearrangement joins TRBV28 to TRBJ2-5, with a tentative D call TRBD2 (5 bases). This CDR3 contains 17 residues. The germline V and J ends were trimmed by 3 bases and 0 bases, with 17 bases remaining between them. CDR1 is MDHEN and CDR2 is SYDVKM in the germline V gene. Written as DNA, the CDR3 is TGTGCCAGCAGTTTTTGGTGTCGGGGAACCAACCAAGAGACCCAGTACTTC. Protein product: CASSFWCRGTNQETQYF.

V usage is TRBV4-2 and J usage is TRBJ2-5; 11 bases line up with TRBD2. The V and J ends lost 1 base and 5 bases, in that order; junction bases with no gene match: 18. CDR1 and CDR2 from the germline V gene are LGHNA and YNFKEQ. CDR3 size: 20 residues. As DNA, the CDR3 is TGTGCCAGCAGCCAAGGACTAGCGGGACTCCACAAGGTTCACAAGGAGACCCAGTACTTC. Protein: CASSQGLAGLHKVHKETQYF.

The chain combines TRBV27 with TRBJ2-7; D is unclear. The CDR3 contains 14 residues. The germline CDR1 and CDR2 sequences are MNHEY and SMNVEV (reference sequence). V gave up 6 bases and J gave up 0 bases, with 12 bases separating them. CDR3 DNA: TGTGCCAGCAGGAGTAGTCCACTCTCCTACGAGCAGTACTTC. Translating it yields CASRSSPLSYEQYF.

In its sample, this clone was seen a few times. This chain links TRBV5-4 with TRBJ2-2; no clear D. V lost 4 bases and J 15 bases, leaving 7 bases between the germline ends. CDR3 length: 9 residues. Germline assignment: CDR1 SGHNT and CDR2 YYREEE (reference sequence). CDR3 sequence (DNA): TGTGCCAGCAGCCCGGGTGTGTTTTTT. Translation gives CASSPGVFF.

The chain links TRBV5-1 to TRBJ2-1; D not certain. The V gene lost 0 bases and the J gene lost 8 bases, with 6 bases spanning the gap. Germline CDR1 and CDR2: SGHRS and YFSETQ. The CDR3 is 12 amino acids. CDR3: CASSLVRDEQFF. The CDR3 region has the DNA TGCGCCAGCAGCTTGGTACGCGATGAGCAGTTCTTC.

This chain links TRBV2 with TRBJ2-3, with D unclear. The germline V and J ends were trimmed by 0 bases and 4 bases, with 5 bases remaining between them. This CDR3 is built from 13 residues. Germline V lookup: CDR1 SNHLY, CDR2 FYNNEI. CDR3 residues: CASSEAYADTQYF. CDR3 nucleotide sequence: TGTGCCAGCAGTGAAGCATATGCAGATACGCAGTATTTT.

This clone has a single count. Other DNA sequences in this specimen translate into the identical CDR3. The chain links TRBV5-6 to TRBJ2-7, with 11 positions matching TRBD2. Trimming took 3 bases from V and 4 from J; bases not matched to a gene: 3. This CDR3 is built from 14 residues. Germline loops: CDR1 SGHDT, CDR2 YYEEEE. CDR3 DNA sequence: TGTGCCAGCAGCTCCGGGACTAGCGGATACGAGCAGTACTTC. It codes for CASSSGTSGYEQYF.

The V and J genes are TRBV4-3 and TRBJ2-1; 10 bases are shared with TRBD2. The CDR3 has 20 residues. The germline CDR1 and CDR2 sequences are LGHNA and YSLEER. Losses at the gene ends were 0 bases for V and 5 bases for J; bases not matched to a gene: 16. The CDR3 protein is CASSQDGMEREGRSHNEQFF. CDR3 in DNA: TGCGCCAGCAGCCAAGATGGTATGGAGCGGGAGGGCCGCAGTCACAATGAGCAGTTCTTC.

CDR3: CAISEGRGFYEQYF. The CDR3 bases are TGTGCCATCAGTGAGGGGCGGGGGTTCTACGAGCAGTACTTC. The genes are TRBV10-3 and TRBJ2-7; TRBD2 matches 7 bases. The CDR3 sequence is 14 residues long. Per the germline V gene, CDR1 is ENHRY and CDR2 is SYGVKD. J was trimmed by 3 bases and V by 2 bases; bases with no gene match: 4.

CDR3 in DNA: TGTGCCAGCAGCGGCCGGGACAGGGGCCCTATGAACACTGAAGCTTTCTTT. Translating it yields CASSGRDRGPMNTEAFF. The J gene is TRBJ1-1, the V gene TRBV5-6; TRBD1 aligns across 10 bases. Germline V gene data show CDR1 as SGHDT and CDR2 as YYEEEE. V was clipped by 4 bases and J by 0 bases; unmatched bases: 9. The CDR3 covers 17 residues.

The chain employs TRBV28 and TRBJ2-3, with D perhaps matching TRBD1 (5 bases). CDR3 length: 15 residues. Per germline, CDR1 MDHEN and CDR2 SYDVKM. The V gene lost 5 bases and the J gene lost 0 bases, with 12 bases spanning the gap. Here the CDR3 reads CASSLQGGSTDTQYF. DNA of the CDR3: TGTGCCAGCAGTCTTCAGGGCGGTAGCACAGATACGCAGTATTTT. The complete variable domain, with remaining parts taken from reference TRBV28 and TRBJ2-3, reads DVKVTQSSRYLVKRTGEKVFLECVQDMDHENMFWYRQDPGLGLRLIYFSYDVKMKEKGDIPEGYSVSREKKERFSLILESASTNQTSMYLCASSLQGGSTDTQYFGPGTRLTVL.

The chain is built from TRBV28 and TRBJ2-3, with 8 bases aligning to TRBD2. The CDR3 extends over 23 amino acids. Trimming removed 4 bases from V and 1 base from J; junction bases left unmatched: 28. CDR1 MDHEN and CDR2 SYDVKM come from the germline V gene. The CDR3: CASSSPYTAPTSGTRTRTDTQYF. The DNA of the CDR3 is TGTGCCAGCAGTTCCCCATACACTGCGCCAACTAGCGGAACTAGGACGCGCACAGATACGCAGTATTTT.

CDR3 in amino acids: CASSQPGWERGIYEQYF. CDR3 nucleotides: TGTGCCAGCAGCCAGCCCGGCTGGGAAAGGGGCATCTACGAGCAGTACTTC. The rearrangement links TRBV28 to TRBJ2-7, with D possibly TRBD1 on 5 matching bases. Germline V gives CDR1 MDHEN, CDR2 SYDVKM. The CDR3 is made up of 17 amino acids. Trimming pared 6 bases from V and 3 bases from J, leaving 24 bases between.

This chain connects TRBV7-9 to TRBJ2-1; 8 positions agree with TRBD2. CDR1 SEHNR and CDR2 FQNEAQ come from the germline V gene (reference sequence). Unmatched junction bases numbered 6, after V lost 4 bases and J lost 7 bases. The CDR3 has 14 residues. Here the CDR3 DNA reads TGTGCCAGCAGCTGCCAGTTAGCGGGGAATGAGCAGTTCTTC. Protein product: CASSCQLAGNEQFF. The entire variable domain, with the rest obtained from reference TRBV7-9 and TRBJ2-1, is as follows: DTGVSQNPRHKITKRGQNVTFRCDPISEHNRLYWYRQTLGQGPEFLTYFQNEAQLEKSRLLSDRFSAERPKGSFSTLEIQRTEQGDSAMYLCASSCQLAGNEQFFGPGTRLTVL.

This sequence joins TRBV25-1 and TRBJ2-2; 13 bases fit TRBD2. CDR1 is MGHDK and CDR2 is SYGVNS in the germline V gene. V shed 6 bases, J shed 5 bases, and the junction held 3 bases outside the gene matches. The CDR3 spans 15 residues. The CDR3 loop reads CASRGTSGNTGELFF. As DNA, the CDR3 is TGTGCCAGCAGAGGGACTAGCGGGAATACCGGGGAGCTGTTTTTT.

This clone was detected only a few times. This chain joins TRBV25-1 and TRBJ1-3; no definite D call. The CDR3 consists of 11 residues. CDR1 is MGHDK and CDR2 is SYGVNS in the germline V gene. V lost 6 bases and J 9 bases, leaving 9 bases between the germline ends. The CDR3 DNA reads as TGTGCCAGCAGCCGCGGATTCACCATATATTTT. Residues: CASSRGFTIYF. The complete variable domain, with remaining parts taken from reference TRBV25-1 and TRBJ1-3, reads EADIYQTPRYLVIGTGKKITLECSQTMGHDKMYWYQQDPGMELHLIHYSYGVNSTEKGDLSSESTVSRIRTEHFPLTLESARPSHTSQYLCASSRGFTIYFGEGSWLTVV.

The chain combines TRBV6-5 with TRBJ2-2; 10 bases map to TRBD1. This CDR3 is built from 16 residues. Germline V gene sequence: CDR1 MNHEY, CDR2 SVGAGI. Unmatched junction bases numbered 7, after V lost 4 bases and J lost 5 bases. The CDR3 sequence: CASSSGDRGSTGELFF. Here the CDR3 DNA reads TGTGCCAGCAGTTCCGGGGACAGGGGAAGTACCGGGGAGCTGTTTTTT.

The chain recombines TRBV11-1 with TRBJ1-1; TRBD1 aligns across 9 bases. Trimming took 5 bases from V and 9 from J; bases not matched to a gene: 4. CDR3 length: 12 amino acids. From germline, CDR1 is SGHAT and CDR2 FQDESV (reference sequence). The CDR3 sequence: CASSEGQGKAFF. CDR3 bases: TGTGCCAGCAGCGAGGGACAGGGAAAAGCTTTCTTT.

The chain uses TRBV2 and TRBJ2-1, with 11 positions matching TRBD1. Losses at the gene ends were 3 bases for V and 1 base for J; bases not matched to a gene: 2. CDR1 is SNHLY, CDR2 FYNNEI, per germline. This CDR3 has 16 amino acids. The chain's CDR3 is CASSDRDRGSYNEQFF. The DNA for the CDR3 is TGTGCCAGCAGTGATAGGGACAGGGGGTCCTACAATGAGCAGTTCTTC.